The 16 T cell receptor beta chains below all came from one sample that was sequenced in a study of blood T cell repertoires in COVID-19. Generated by immunoSEQ multiplex PCR, the TCRdb table keeps only in-frame clones and is missing some. The sample has about 160,000 clones, about 92% seen once. The source material was peripheral blood. These receptors were obtained from a man in his thirties or forties with COVID-19, enrolled during active disease.

The chain recombines TRBV7-2 with TRBJ1-5, with 12 positions matching TRBD1. The germline gives CDR1 SGHTA, CDR2 FQGNSA. V dropped 3 bases and J dropped 7; count of bases not matched to a gene: 1. This CDR3 spans 14 amino acids. CDR3 region: CASSFGTGGQPQHF. For the CDR3, the DNA is TGTGCCAGCAGCTTCGGGACAGGGGGCCAGCCCCAGCATTTT.

The chain links TRBV28 to TRBJ2-1; tentative D call: TRBD1 (6 bases). Germline assignment: CDR1 MDHEN and CDR2 SYDVKM. V was trimmed by 10 bases and J by 7 bases, leaving 20 bases between them. The CDR3 covers 14 residues. This chain's CDR3 is CATSGAGAYNEQFF. CDR3 coding DNA: TGTGCCACCTCTGGGGCAGGGGCGTATAATGAGCAGTTCTTC.

The chain carries TRBV27 and TRBJ1-5, with 7 bases identical to TRBD1. J was trimmed by 5 bases and V by 8 bases; bases with no gene match: 12. CDR1 is MNHEY, CDR2 SMNVEV, per germline (reference sequence). The CDR3 totals 15 residues. The CDR3 sequence: CASAEGAGGYQPQHF. The CDR3 bases are TGTGCCAGCGCAGAAGGTGCAGGGGGTTATCAGCCCCAGCATTTT.

The rearrangement links TRBV10-3 to TRBJ2-3; tentative D call: TRBD2 (6 bases). The germline gives CDR1 ENHRY, CDR2 SYGVKD. This CDR3 has 13 residues. Between the trimmed V and J ends, which lost 7 bases and 1 base, there was a span of 9 bases. The CDR3 coding sequence is TGTGCCATCACGGGCGGGGGCACAGATACGCAGTATTTT. This sequence encodes CAITGGGTDTQYF.

V and J are TRBV6-5 and TRBJ2-2; D is unclear. The CDR3 runs 16 residues. The germline gives CDR1 MNHEY, CDR2 SVGAGI. The ends were cut back, 2 bases at V and 0 bases at J, with 10 bases in the middle. CDR3 in amino acids: CASSYPTGSNTGELFF. The DNA for the CDR3 is TGTGCCAGCAGTTACCCCACCGGGTCGAACACCGGGGAGCTGTTTTTT.

The chain links TRBV30 to TRBJ1-6, with a possible D match to TRBD1 (5 bases). V lost 1 base, J lost 4 bases, and 11 bases lay in between. CDR1 is GTSNPN, CDR2 SVGIG, per germline (reference sequence). The CDR3 covers 15 residues. DNA for the CDR3: TGTGCCTGGAGTGGAAGACAGAGGTATAATTCACCCCTCCACTTT. Its translation: CAWSGRQRYNSPLHF.

This clone is a singleton in its sample. The chain recombines TRBV7-3 with TRBJ2-1; 10 nucleotides match TRBD1. The CDR3 is made up of 14 amino acids. V dropped 5 bases and J dropped 8; count of bases not matched to a gene: 6. From germline, CDR1 is SGHTA and CDR2 FQGTGA. CDR3 DNA sequence: TGTGCCAGCAGCCCCGGACAGGGGGTCTATGAGCAGTTCTTC. Its translation: CASSPGQGVYEQFF.

The chain couples TRBV19 to TRBJ1-5, with 8 bases identical to TRBD1. Per germline, CDR1 LNHDA and CDR2 SQIVND (reference sequence). This CDR3 contains 15 residues. V lost 5 bases, J lost 6 bases, and 9 bases stayed unmatched. This CDR3 reads CASSPKSGGAQPQHF. The CDR3 DNA is TGTGCCAGTAGTCCCAAATCAGGGGGCGCTCAGCCCCAGCATTTT.

This chain joins TRBV6-2 or TRBV6-3 and TRBJ1-5; D gene ambiguous. Trimming removed 5 bases from V and 2 bases from J, with 13 bases in between. The CDR3 runs 15 residues. Per germline, CDR1 MNHEY and CDR2 SVGEGT. In DNA form, the CDR3 reads TGTGCCAGCAGTCCGACTGGTTTTGGCAATCAGCCCCAGCATTTT. It translates to CASSPTGFGNQPQHF.

This clone was picked up one time. This chain uses TRBV27 with TRBJ1-6; D may be TRBD1 (6 bases). V lost 6 bases and J 4 bases, leaving 19 bases between the germline ends. Germline CDR1 MNHEY, CDR2 SMNVEV (reference sequence). The CDR3 extends over 17 amino acids. CDR3 region: CASRAVRGTVYNSPLHF. CDR3 in DNA: TGTGCCAGCAGGGCGGTGAGGGGGACCGTATATAATTCACCCCTCCACTTT.

The CDR3 loop is CATSDFSSYQETQYF. Written as DNA, the CDR3 is TGTGCCACCAGTGATTTCTCGTCGTACCAAGAGACCCAGTACTTC. This chain links TRBV24-1 with TRBJ2-5; D gene unclear. Germline V CDR1 and CDR2: KGHDR, SFDVKD. V was trimmed by 1 base and J by 0 bases, leaving 8 bases between them. The CDR3 sequence is 15 residues long.

The gene calls are TRBV18 and TRBJ1-1; 7 nucleotides line up with TRBD1. V lost 3 bases, J lost 3 bases, and 4 bases stayed unmatched. CDR1 is KGHSH, CDR2 LQKENI, per germline. The CDR3 is 14 amino acids. CDR3 DNA sequence: TGTGCCAGCTCACCCTTCACAGGGGACACTGAAGCTTTCTTT. This gives the protein CASSPFTGDTEAFF. Supplemented by reference TRBV18 and TRBJ1-1, the full variable domain reads NAGVMQNPRHLVRRRGQEARLRCSPMKGHSHVYWYRQLPEEGLKFMVYLQKENIIDESGMPKERFSAEFPKEGPSILRIQQVVRGDSAAYFCASSPFTGDTEAFFGQGTRLTVV.

The J gene is TRBJ2-7, the V gene TRBV6-5; 8 bases map to TRBD1. Germline V gene data show CDR1 as MNHEY and CDR2 as SVGAGI. This CDR3 is 15 amino acids long. V gave up 1 base and J gave up 6 bases; unmatched junction bases: 8. The CDR3 region has the DNA TGTGCCAGCAGTTACTACGGACAGGGATCGGGCGAGCAGTACTTC. This sequence encodes CASSYYGQGSGEQYF.

The rearrangement links TRBV6-2 or TRBV6-3 to TRBJ1-5; D gene uncertain. The CDR3 has 14 residues. Germline-derived CDR1 and CDR2 are MNHEY and SVGEGT. With 5 bases removed from V and 6 bases from J, the gap between germline ends came to 14 bases. CDR3 DNA: TGTGCCAGCAGTCCCGGTAATTTAATTCAGCCCCAGCATTTT. It codes for CASSPGNLIQPQHF.

This clone has only a few counts. The CDR3 loop reads CASSRSPRDNEQFF. The CDR3 nucleotides read TGTGCCAGCAGCCGGAGTCCTAGAGACAATGAGCAGTTCTTC. This chain joins TRBV3-1 (or the pseudogene TRBV3-2) and TRBJ2-1; D not resolved. V shed 4 bases and J shed 5 bases, with 12 bases lying between them. Germline-derived CDR1 and CDR2 are LGHDT and YNNKEL (reference sequence). This CDR3 is built from 14 residues.

The chain has TRBV7-8 and TRBJ2-7; perhaps TRBD2 as D (6 bases). The V end lost 4 bases, the J end lost 7 bases, and 17 bases lay between the germline ends. CDR3 length equals 14 residues. The germline CDR1 and CDR2 sequences are SGHVS and FQNEAQ. This chain's CDR3 is CASSSREAPGEQYF. In nucleotides, the CDR3 is TGTGCCAGCAGCTCGAGGGAGGCCCCAGGTGAGCAGTACTTC.